The entry below describes one TCR beta chain. Its antigen remains unknown. These data belong to a study of cytomegalovirus exposure and HLA in healthy donors. The donors comprised healthy bone marrow donors. Per the germline V gene, CDR1 is SGHRS and CDR2 is YFSETQ. V lost 0 bases and J 6 bases, leaving 13 bases between the germline ends. The CDR3 is made up of 15 amino acids. Primers included in the PCR were 60 Vbeta and 13 Jbeta primers. Sequenced by immunoSEQ multiplex PCR; TCRdb stores in-frame clones only, minus some. The table shows 170,000 or so clones, with less than 90% occurring only once. Study-level results: A later analysis linked a missense DCLRE1C variant to TCR beta V- and J-gene trimming.

The chain combines TRBV5-1 with TRBJ2-1; D might be TRBD1 (5 bases). The clonotype originates from a male donor in good health and CMV-seropositive. Sequencing was performed on PBMCs. The CDR3 region has the DNA TGCGCCAGCAGCTTGGGGCAGGGATGGGGCAATGAGCAGTTCTTC. The encoded protein is CASSLGQGWGNEQFF.